Listed here is a single TCR beta chain. Each patient experienced a relapse that followed autologous stem cell transplantation, and brentuximab vedotin exposure varied. Sequencing used immunoSEQ multiplex PCR; TCRdb keeps in-frame clones, though not all of them. This table has tens of thousands of clones, around 87% appearing once. The entry originates in a study of PD-1 blockade in classical Hodgkin lymphoma. Germline lookup yields CDR1 SGHRS and CDR2 YFSETQ. With V trimmed by 0 bases and J by 4 bases, 5 bases remained unmatched. CDR3 length: 15 residues. This receptor was identified in a human donor with classical Hodgkin lymphoma. The specimen comprised peripheral blood mononuclear cells (PBMCs), sampled at baseline. The chain combines TRBV5-1 with TRBJ1-2, with 8 bases that match TRBD1. The CDR3 here is CASSLAGQGAYGYTF. The CDR3 DNA reads as TGCGCCAGCAGCTTGGCCGGTCAGGGGGCCTATGGCTACACCTTC.